One and the same sample provided the 17 T cell receptor beta chains below, sequenced in a study of blood T cell repertoires in COVID-19. Assay used: immunoSEQ multiplex PCR; TCRdb lists only in-frame clones, some missing. This table has 70,000 to 95,000 clones, roughly 89% appearing once. Sequenced material: peripheral blood. The receptors were gathered from a woman older than 75 with active COVID-19.

The chain uses TRBV28 and TRBJ2-1; 11 bases agree with TRBD1. The J segment lost 5 bases and the V segment lost 8 bases, leaving 14 bases of the junction unmatched. This CDR3 region has 17 residues. The germline CDR1 and CDR2 sequences are MDHEN and SYDVKM. DNA for the CDR3: TGTGCCAGCCTAAACCCGCCCGGGACAGGGGGAAACAATGAGCAGTTCTTC. The encoded protein is CASLNPPGTGGNNEQFF.

This CDR3 reads CASSHDGQGASYEQYF. In DNA, the CDR3 is TGTGCCAGTAGCCACGATGGACAGGGGGCCTCCTACGAGCAGTACTTC. This rearrangement joins TRBV19 to TRBJ2-7, with 11 bases that match TRBD1. From germline, CDR1 is LNHDA and CDR2 SQIVND (reference sequence). This CDR3 is built from 16 residues. The V and J ends lost 6 bases and 0 bases, in that order; junction bases with no gene match: 7.

The chain combines TRBV9 with TRBJ2-1; possible D gene TRBD2, 7 bases. V was clipped by 3 bases and J by 12 bases, with 22 bases between them. CDR1 SGDLS and CDR2 YYNGEE come from the germline V gene. This CDR3 contains 15 residues. The CDR3 loop is CASSDQEAGALGQFF. The DNA of the CDR3 is TGTGCCAGCAGCGACCAGGAGGCGGGGGCGCTTGGGCAGTTCTTC.

CDR3 nucleotides: TGTGCCAGCAGCTTGGGGGCGTCCGGGGGTGGCTACACCTTC. Translating it yields CASSLGASGGGYTF. The J gene is TRBJ1-2, the V gene TRBV5-6, with TRBD1 as a possible D gene (5 bases). V was cut by 0 bases and J by 7 bases, with 13 bases left in between. CDR3 length equals 14 residues. Germline V gene sequence: CDR1 SGHDT, CDR2 YYEEEE.

This clone was counted between two and nine times. The chain has TRBV5-6 and TRBJ1-6; D may be TRBD1 (5 bases). The CDR3 is made up of 14 amino acids. CDR1 and CDR2 (germline): SGHDT, YYEEEE. Trimming left V 7 bases short and J 5 bases short, with 13 bases between. The CDR3 loop is CASSGVQHNSPLHF. The CDR3 DNA is TGTGCCAGCTCGGGGGTCCAACATAATTCACCCCTCCACTTT. Full variable domain (missing parts from reference TRBV5-6 and TRBJ1-6): DAGVTQSPTHLIKTRGQQVTLRCSPKSGHDTVSWYQQALGQGPQFIFQYYEEEERQRGNFPDRFSGHQFPNYSSELNVNALLLGDSALYLCASSGVQHNSPLHFGNGTRLTVT.

The chain joins TRBV12-3 or TRBV12-4 to TRBJ1-1, with 7 bases that match TRBD1. The CDR3 contains 12 residues. V shed 5 bases, J shed 10 bases, and the junction held 7 bases outside the gene matches. CDR3 nucleotide sequence: TGTGCCAGCAGTCCACAGGGGATCGCAGCTTTCTTT. Encoded protein: CASSPQGIAAFF.

The chain is built from TRBV3-1 (or the pseudogene TRBV3-2) and TRBJ2-3; 10 bases are shared with TRBD1. With 3 bases clipped from V and 3 bases from J, the junction kept 9 bases outside the gene matches. CDR1 and CDR2 (germline): LGHDT, YNNKEL (reference sequence). The CDR3 extends over 17 amino acids. CDR3 sequence (DNA): TGTGCCAGCAGCCAGAAGGCGACAGGGGGCTCGACAGATACGCAGTATTTT. It codes for CASSQKATGGSTDTQYF.

The chain links TRBV6-6 to TRBJ2-5; D call uncertain. In germline, CDR1 is MNHNY, CDR2 SVGAGI (reference sequence). This CDR3 contains 11 residues. The V gene lost 8 bases and the J gene lost 1 base, with 5 bases spanning the gap. CDR3 sequence: CASGLQETQYF. The CDR3 DNA sequence: TGTGCCAGCGGCCTCCAAGAGACCCAGTACTTC.

This chain uses TRBV18 with TRBJ2-1, with TRBD2 matching over 12 bases. CDR1 is KGHSH, CDR2 LQKENI, per germline. V shed 4 bases and J 8 bases; nucleotides not matched to a gene: 12. This CDR3 comprises 17 residues. The CDR3 region has the DNA TGTGCCAGCTCACAGACTAGCGGGAGTATTTTTATCGATGAGCAGTTCTTC. This translates into CASSQTSGSIFIDEQFF.

This clone was seen a single time. The chain is built from TRBV9 and TRBJ2-7; D possibly corresponds to TRBD1 (5 bases). Germline V gene data show CDR1 as SGDLS and CDR2 as YYNGEE. The CDR3 is made up of 14 amino acids. V dropped 0 bases and J dropped 5 bases, with 12 bases sitting between them. This chain's CDR3 is CASSVVAGFDEQYF. CDR3 nucleotides: TGTGCCAGCAGCGTAGTCGCAGGGTTCGACGAGCAGTACTTC.

The chain combines TRBV19 with TRBJ1-1, with 8 bases fitting TRBD1. CDR1 is LNHDA and CDR2 is SQIVND in the germline V gene (reference sequence). V lost 3 bases and J lost 7; bases outside the gene matches: 10. The CDR3 consists of 15 residues. The CDR3 sequence is CASSIIQGAPVEAFF. The DNA of the CDR3 is TGTGCCAGTAGTATCATCCAGGGGGCGCCAGTTGAAGCTTTCTTT.

The chain recombines TRBV4-3 with TRBJ1-6; the match to TRBD1 covers 9 bases. Germline values: CDR1 LGHNA, CDR2 YSLEER. Germline trimming cut 1 base from V and 9 bases from J; bases unmatched to any gene: 10. The CDR3 length is 17 residues. In DNA, the CDR3 is TGCGCCAGCAGCCAAGGGGCGAGGACAGGGGCCCTTTCACCCCTCCACTTT. This gives the protein CASSQGARTGALSPLHF.

This chain uses TRBV12-3 or TRBV12-4 with TRBJ1-5; D is unresolved. The CDR3 consists of 12 residues. V was trimmed by 3 bases and J by 3 bases, leaving 3 bases between them. The CDR3 nucleotides read TGTGCCAGCAGTTTTATCAATCAGCCCCAGCATTTT. Amino acids: CASSFINQPQHF.

The chain couples TRBV28 to TRBJ2-3, with D perhaps TRBD1 (5 bases). The V end lost 1 base, the J end lost 0 bases, and 11 bases lay between the germline ends. Germline CDR1 MDHEN, CDR2 SYDVKM. The CDR3 is made up of 16 amino acids. CDR3 nucleotide sequence: TGTGCCAGCAGTTTATTAGGGGCCGCTAGCACAGATACGCAGTATTTT. It encodes CASSLLGAASTDTQYF.

The chain carries TRBV28 and TRBJ1-6, with D hard to call. Germline V CDR1 and CDR2: MDHEN, SYDVKM. Trimming left V 0 bases short and J 5 bases short, with 8 bases between. This CDR3 comprises 15 residues. The CDR3 DNA sequence: TGTGCCAGCAGTTTATGGGGAGGAAATAATTCACCCCTCCACTTT. The encoded protein is CASSLWGGNNSPLHF.

The chain couples TRBV4-1 to TRBJ2-1; tentative D call: TRBD2 (6 bases). This CDR3 has 17 amino acids. Trimming took 4 bases from V and 0 from J, leaving 16 bases between them. Germline V lookup: CDR1 MGHRA, CDR2 YSYEKL. The CDR3, as DNA: TGCGCCAGCAGCCGGGGTCAGCGGGCGAGCTCCTACAATGAGCAGTTCTTC. Translation: CASSRGQRASSYNEQFF.

This clone showed up just once. One end of the junction varies from germline; a read error may be responsible. The gene calls are TRBV7-2 and TRBJ1-1; 7 nucleotides line up with TRBD1. Germline V gene lookup returns CDR1 SGHTA and CDR2 FQGNSA. The CDR3 totals 13 residues. CDR3: CATSRDRNTEAFF. DNA for the CDR3: TGTGCCACCAGCAGGGACAGGAACACTGAAGCTTTCTTT.